This entry lists 29 T cell receptor beta chains sequenced from one sample in a study of Ad26.COV2.S vaccination and SARS-CoV-2 variants. TCRdb's table, derived via immunoSEQ multiplex PCR, lists solely in-frame clones and lacks some. The sample shows roughly 420,000 clones, roughly 87% of them seen only once. The treatment denotes: around 19 received Ad26.COV2.S at low or high dose, single or two shots; about five received placebo; per-sample allocation not given. It was on day 63 after the first vaccine or placebo injection that samples were taken. Sequences were derived from peripheral blood, sampled in a trial of Ad26.COV2.S vaccine versus placebo. Receptors originate from a person aged 18-65 years who received the Ad26.COV2.S COVID-19 vaccine or a placebo.

J is TRBJ1-1 and V is TRBV6-6; possible D gene TRBD1, 6 bases. The CDR3 runs to 15 residues. The V gene's germline CDR1 is MNHNY and CDR2 SVGAGI (reference sequence). The V gene lost 2 bases and the J gene lost 3 bases, with 13 bases spanning the gap. Here the CDR3 DNA reads TGTGCCAGCAGTTACCTCAGGGAGGGGGACACTGAAGCTTTCTTT. Translated, it gives CASSYLREGDTEAFF.

The chain joins TRBV7-8 to TRBJ2-5; D is ambiguous. There are 13 residues in the CDR3. The V gene's germline CDR1 is SGHVS and CDR2 FQNEAQ. With 3 bases removed from V and 5 bases from J, the gap between germline ends came to 10 bases. The CDR3 here is CASSFPPPETQYF. The CDR3, as DNA: TGTGCCAGCAGCTTTCCCCCCCCGGAGACCCAGTACTTC. The full variable domain, completed using reference TRBV7-8 and TRBJ2-5, is GAGVSQSPRYKVAKRGQDVALRCDPISGHVSLFWYQQALGQGPEFLTYFQNEAQLDKSGLPSDRFFAERPEGSVSTLKIQRTQQEDSAVYLCASSFPPPETQYFGPGTRLLVL.

The chain uses TRBV24-1 and TRBJ1-1; weak D call: TRBD1 (6 bases). The CDR3 is made up of 12 amino acids. Germline V lookup: CDR1 KGHDR, CDR2 SFDVKD. V lost 7 bases, J lost 2 bases, and 7 bases lay in between. CDR3 bases: TGTGCCACCAGGGACAGCAACACTGAAGCTTTCTTT. This codes for CATRDSNTEAFF.

The chain combines TRBV19 with TRBJ2-7; the match to TRBD2 covers 10 bases. The germline V gene encodes CDR1 LNHDA and CDR2 SQIVND (reference sequence). Losses at the gene ends were 1 base for V and 1 base for J; bases not matched to a gene: 7. This CDR3 comprises 17 residues. CDR3 amino acids: CASSIGGLAGASYEQYF. CDR3 nucleotides: TGTGCCAGTAGTATAGGGGGCCTAGCGGGGGCTTCCTACGAGCAGTACTTC.

This sequence joins TRBV2 and TRBJ2-2, with D possibly matching TRBD2 (6 bases). Trimming left V 6 bases short and J 0 bases short, with 8 bases between. The CDR3 totals 14 residues. The V gene's germline CDR1 is SNHLY and CDR2 FYNNEI. This chain's CDR3 is CASSGTPNTGELFF. The DNA for the CDR3 is TGTGCCAGCAGCGGGACTCCGAACACCGGGGAGCTGTTTTTT.

The genes are TRBV20-1 and TRBJ2-5; no clear D. The CDR3 consists of 13 residues. The V gene lost 3 bases and the J gene lost 2 bases, with 10 bases spanning the gap. The V gene's germline CDR1 is DFQATT and CDR2 SNEGSKA (reference sequence). The CDR3 spells CSASLREQETQYF. Here the CDR3 DNA reads TGCAGTGCTAGTCTCCGCGAGCAAGAGACCCAGTACTTC.

The chain recombines TRBV19 with TRBJ1-2, with 8 bases that match TRBD1. Germline loops: CDR1 LNHDA, CDR2 SQIVND (reference sequence). The CDR3 totals 13 residues. Losses at the gene ends were 3 bases for V and 8 bases for J; bases not matched to a gene: 5. The CDR3 here is CASSIDRDRGYTF. Here the CDR3 DNA reads TGTGCCAGTAGTATTGACAGGGACAGGGGCTACACCTTC.

The J gene is TRBJ2-6, the V gene TRBV19; D gene uncertain. V was cut by 8 bases and J by 0 bases, with 14 bases left in between. This CDR3 is 16 amino acids long. The germline gives CDR1 LNHDA, CDR2 SQIVND (reference sequence). CDR3 nucleotides: TGTGCCAGTTCGACGTTAGCTTACTCTGGGGCCAACGTCCTGACTTTC. The encoded protein is CASSTLAYSGANVLTF.

This chain connects TRBV5-1 to TRBJ1-5; D is undetermined. Deletions cut 2 bases from V and 5 bases from J, with 8 bases between. CDR1 SGHRS and CDR2 YFSETQ come from the germline V gene. The CDR3 sequence is 13 residues long. The CDR3 bases are TGCGCCAGCAGCTTTTCTTGGGATCAGCCCCAGCATTTT. It encodes CASSFSWDQPQHF. The full variable domain, with the rest looked up from reference TRBV5-1 and TRBJ1-5, is KAGVTQTPRYLIKTRGQQVTLSCSPISGHRSVSWYQQTPGQGLQFLFEYFSETQRNKGNFPGRFSGRQFSNSRSEMNVSTLELGDSALYLCASSFSWDQPQHFGDGTRLSIL.

This chain connects TRBV18 to TRBJ2-3; 8 positions agree with TRBD1. The CDR3 sequence is 16 residues long. Germline loops: CDR1 KGHSH, CDR2 LQKENI. Unmatched junction bases numbered 6, after V lost 1 base and J lost 3 bases. The chain's CDR3 is CASSPLNRGFTDTQYF. CDR3 coding DNA: TGTGCCAGCTCACCACTGAACAGGGGGTTTACAGATACGCAGTATTTT.

This clone was detected only once. The CDR3 loop reads CASGLGRASEQYV. The DNA for the CDR3 is TGTGCCAGCGGTTTGGGCAGGGCCAGCGAGCAGTACGTC. V is TRBV2 and J is TRBJ2-7; TRBD1 is a possible D gene (5 bases). V gave up 8 bases and J gave up 6 bases, with 17 bases separating them. Germline CDR1 is SNHLY and CDR2 is FYNNEI. The CDR3 spans 13 residues.

This rearrangement joins TRBV7-9 to TRBJ1-2; perhaps TRBD1 as D (5 bases). This CDR3 region has 13 residues. The V end lost 5 bases, the J end lost 4 bases, and 11 bases lay between the germline ends. Germline assignment: CDR1 SEHNR and CDR2 FQNEAQ (reference sequence). The CDR3 spells CASSTGRTYGYTF. The CDR3 region has the DNA TGTGCCAGCAGCACGGGACGGACCTATGGCTACACCTTC.

The chain is built from TRBV9 and TRBJ2-2; weak D call: TRBD1 (5 bases). The V gene's germline CDR1 is SGDLS and CDR2 YYNGEE. Trimming removed 2 bases from V and 7 bases from J, with 12 bases in between. The CDR3 totals 14 residues. This chain's CDR3 is CASSVSWQGGELFF. The CDR3 DNA sequence: TGTGCCAGCAGCGTGAGTTGGCAGGGCGGGGAGCTGTTTTTT.

V and J are TRBV27 and TRBJ1-1; D is perhaps TRBD1 (6 bases). The V end lost 5 bases, the J end lost 4 bases, and 8 bases lay between the germline ends. CDR1 and CDR2 from the germline V gene are MNHEY and SMNVEV (reference sequence). This CDR3 is 12 amino acids long. CDR3 bases: TGTGCCAGCAGTAGGGGGAGCACTGAAGCTTTCTTT. Its translation: CASSRGSTEAFF.

The gene calls are TRBV25-1 and TRBJ1-4, with D possibly being TRBD1 (5 bases). CDR3 length: 17 residues. Trimming stripped 6 bases from V and 6 bases from J, with 23 bases between. Germline CDR1 and CDR2: MGHDK and SYGVNS. The CDR3 nucleotides read TGTGCCAGCAGACCCGCAGCTGGAGGGAAAGGGGATGAAAAACTGTTTTTT. It codes for CASRPAAGGKGDEKLFF.

V is TRBV5-1 and J is TRBJ1-2; a weak D match, TRBD1 (5 bases). The CDR3 contains 13 residues. The germline gives CDR1 SGHRS, CDR2 YFSETQ. The V end was cut by 1 base, the J end by 4 bases, with 8 bases between. The CDR3 loop is CASSLHRTYGYTF. The CDR3 DNA follows: TGCGCCAGCAGCTTGCACAGGACCTATGGCTACACCTTC.

V is TRBV5-6 and J is TRBJ2-1; 8 bases line up with TRBD1. CDR3 size: 15 residues. Germline assignment: CDR1 SGHDT and CDR2 YYEEEE. The ends lost 1 base at V and 3 bases at J; junction bases unmatched: 3. Here the CDR3 DNA reads TGTGCCAGCAGCTTGCCGACAGGGGACTACAATGAGCAGTTCTTC. Translation: CASSLPTGDYNEQFF.

This clone occurred a few times. The V gene is TRBV5-6, the J gene TRBJ2-7; 12 bases line up with TRBD2. Unmatched junction bases numbered 4, after V lost 3 bases and J lost 3 bases. This CDR3 region has 15 residues. Germline-derived CDR1 and CDR2 are SGHDT and YYEEEE. In nucleotides, the CDR3 is TGTGCCAGCAGCTACGGACTAGCGGGATACTACGAGCAGTACGTC. Amino acids: CASSYGLAGYYEQYV.

The genes are TRBV27 and TRBJ2-3, with 9 bases that match TRBD2. J lost 2 bases, V lost 1 base, and 4 bases had no gene match. Germline V lookup: CDR1 MNHEY, CDR2 SMNVEV (reference sequence). The length of the CDR3 is 16 residues. The CDR3 is CASSLLASGNTDTQYF. CDR3 DNA sequence: TGTGCCAGCAGTTTATTGGCTAGCGGGAACACAGATACGCAGTATTTT.

CDR3 protein: CASSVGPSNEKLFF. The CDR3 DNA is TGTGCCAGCAGCGTGGGACCTAGTAATGAAAAACTGTTTTTT. The J gene is TRBJ1-4, the V gene TRBV9, with a possible D match to TRBD1 (5 bases). Germline V gives CDR1 SGDLS, CDR2 YYNGEE. The length of the CDR3 is 14 residues. V lost 2 bases and J lost 4, with 9 bases in between. Full variable domain (rest looked up from reference TRBV9 and TRBJ1-4): DSGVTQTPKHLITATGQRVTLRCSPRSGDLSVYWYQQSLDQGLQFLIQYYNGEERAKGNILERFSAQQFPDLHSELNLSSLELGDSALYFCASSVGPSNEKLFFGSGTQLSVL.

This chain uses TRBV11-2 with TRBJ1-6; perhaps TRBD1 as D (5 bases). The germline CDR1 and CDR2 sequences are SGHAT and FQNNGV. The CDR3 has 15 residues. Between the trimmed V and J ends, which lost 2 bases and 1 base, there was a span of 6 bases. CDR3 coding DNA: TGTGCCAGCAGCTTATCAGGGTCCTATAATTCACCCCTCCACTTT. This translates into CASSLSGSYNSPLHF.

This clone was detected a few times. This chain uses TRBV3-1 (or the pseudogene TRBV3-2) with TRBJ1-5; D is possibly TRBD1 (6 bases). CDR3 length: 17 amino acids. Germline V gives CDR1 LGHDT, CDR2 YNNKEL (reference sequence). Trimming took off 2 bases at V and 0 bases at J, with 14 bases between the two ends. DNA of the CDR3: TGTGCCAGCAGCCAAACCCGACAGGAATATAGCAATCAGCCCCAGCATTTT. It specifies CASSQTRQEYSNQPQHF.

The chain uses TRBV20-1 and TRBJ1-2; a weak D match, TRBD1 (5 bases). V was trimmed by 3 bases and J by 5 bases, leaving 7 bases between them. CDR1 DFQATT and CDR2 SNEGSKA come from the germline V gene (reference sequence). This CDR3 spans 11 amino acids. CDR3 nucleotides: TGCAGTGCTAGGCAGGGTTATGGCTACACCTTC. Its protein product is CSARQGYGYTF.

The rearrangement links TRBV27 to TRBJ1-1; maybe TRBD1 (6 bases). The CDR3 spans 13 residues. V was pared by 6 bases and J by 1 base, with 9 bases between. Germline loops: CDR1 MNHEY, CDR2 SMNVEV (reference sequence). Here the CDR3 reads CASRATGNTEAFF. The CDR3 DNA follows: TGTGCCAGCAGGGCGACAGGGAACACTGAAGCTTTCTTT.

This clone is a singleton in its sample. The V gene is TRBV6-5, the J gene TRBJ2-7; 8 bases fit TRBD1. The V segment lost 6 bases and the J segment 0 bases; nucleotides outside the gene matches: 4. The germline CDR1 and CDR2 sequences are MNHEY and SVGAGI. The CDR3 consists of 14 residues. The CDR3 sequence is CASRSGTGSYEQYV. The CDR3 DNA reads TGTGCCAGCAGGTCCGGGACAGGCTCCTACGAGCAGTACGTC.

The J gene is TRBJ1-4, the V gene TRBV6-2 or TRBV6-3, with D uncertain. Trimming left V 4 bases short and J 7 bases short, with 19 bases between. Looked up from germline, CDR1 is MNHEY and CDR2 is SVGEGT. The CDR3 is made up of 16 amino acids. The CDR3 nucleotides read TGTGCCAGCAGTTTGAGGCAGGCCTTCTTAAGTGAAAAACTGTTTTTT. Encoded protein: CASSLRQAFLSEKLFF.

As concerns this clone: Other DNA sequences in this specimen translate into the identical CDR3. The chain employs TRBV12-3 or TRBV12-4 and TRBJ2-7, with D possibly matching TRBD1 (5 bases). The CDR3 contains 13 residues. V was pared by 6 bases and J by 2 bases, with 11 bases between. CDR3 protein: CASSLAGPYEQYF. In nucleotides, the CDR3 is TGTGCCAGCAGCCTCGCAGGGCCCTACGAGCAGTACTTC.

As regards this clone: The sample contains more than one DNA sequence encoding this CDR3. The chain carries TRBV5-1 and TRBJ1-4; D is uncertain. Trimming removed 7 bases at V and 0 bases at J, with 13 bases between. This CDR3 spans 15 amino acids. CDR1 and CDR2 from the germline V gene are SGHRS and YFSETQ. The CDR3 here is CASGPGSATNEKLFF. CDR3 nucleotide sequence: TGCGCCAGCGGCCCCGGAAGCGCAACTAATGAAAAACTGTTTTTT.

The chain links TRBV7-9 to TRBJ1-4, with 7 bases aligning to TRBD1. This CDR3 has 14 residues. V was clipped by 5 bases and J by 2 bases; unmatched bases: 2. Germline CDR1 is SEHNR and CDR2 is FQNEAQ (reference sequence). CDR3: CASSRGLTNEKLFF. The CDR3 bases are TGTGCCAGCAGCAGGGGGCTGACTAATGAAAAACTGTTTTTT.